This T cell receptor (beta chain) was documented in a study of OX40 agonist ivuxolimab in advanced cancers. On the study more broadly: Ivuxolimab, which is an agonistic anti-OX40 (CD134) antibody, was administered to the patients. Patients were infused with ivuxolimab every 2 weeks at 0.01 to 10 mg/kg. Study results and limitations: Doses of 0.1 to 3.0 mg/kg were accompanied by clonal expansion of CD4+ and CD8+ blood T cells by week 6. The study found that CD8+ T cells averaged more expanded clones than CD4+.

Germline V gene sequence: CDR1 MNHNS, CDR2 SASEGT. J lost 0 bases, V lost 7 bases, and 9 bases had no gene match. The length of the CDR3 is 15 residues. TCRdb keeps only in-frame clones here, not all; method: immunoSEQ multiplex PCR. The table has approximately 69,000 clones, roughly nine tenths seen once. As concerns this clone: What it recognizes is unknown.

The sample in question was CD4+ or CD8+ T cells sorted from blood, obtained in a trial of the OX40 agonist ivuxolimab. This rearrangement joins TRBV6-1 to TRBJ2-7; 7 bases are a match to TRBD1. The clonotype originates from an adult with an advanced solid tumor such as melanoma, head and neck, liver or kidney cancer. As DNA, the CDR3 is TGTGCCAGCAATGGGTGGACAGGAGGCTCCTACGAGCAGTACTTC. It translates to CASNGWTGGSYEQYF.